The 22 T cell receptor beta chains given below trace back to one sample, sequenced in a study of T cells in Graves' hyperthyroidism and ophthalmopathy. Amplification targeted TCR beta CDR3 regions from RNA transcripts. TCR CDR3 regions were first amplified by RT-PCR with HTBI primers. MiXCR was run by TCRdb on the multiplex PCR reads, yielding one entry per CDR3 protein. This sample carries approximately 710,000 distinct CDR3 sequences, around a sixth of them seen once, and the ten largest clones take around 15%. Sequenced material: blood. These receptors were taken from a man aged 50 to 59 with Graves' hyperthyroidism.

This clonotype was recorded a few times. The chain is built from TRBV7-8 and TRBJ2-5; TRBD2 matches at 12 bases. Trimming took 4 bases from V and 7 from J; bases not matched to a gene: 1. The germline gives CDR1 SGHVS, CDR2 FQNEAQ. This CDR3 region has 13 residues. CDR3 in DNA: TGTGCCAGCAGCTCGGGACTAGCGGGGACCCAGTACTTC. Encoded protein: CASSSGLAGTQYF.

This clonotype occurred a few times. The CDR3 DNA is TGTGCCATCAGTGGGGGAAACGGGGTCCAGCCCCAGCATTTT. Translating it yields CAISGGNGVQPQHF. The genes are TRBV10-3 and TRBJ1-5, with D unresolved. Germline V gives CDR1 ENHRY, CDR2 SYGVKD. V lost 4 bases to trimming and J lost 7 bases, with 14 bases between them. This CDR3 contains 14 residues.

CDR3: CASSFSAGKIYEQYF. As DNA, the CDR3 is TGTGCCAGCAGTTTCTCGGCGGGAAAGATCTACGAGCAGTACTTC. The rearrangement uses TRBV27 and TRBJ2-7; D is perhaps TRBD2 (6 bases). The V end was cut by 3 bases, the J end by 3 bases, with 15 bases between. There are 15 residues in the CDR3. CDR1 is MNHEY and CDR2 is SMNVEV in the germline V gene (reference sequence).

This clonotype came up a few times. The gene calls are TRBV6-2 or TRBV6-3 and TRBJ1-4; unclear D gene. CDR1 is MNHEY and CDR2 is SVGEGT in the germline V gene. The CDR3 has 15 amino acids. Trimming shortened V by 4 bases and J by 5 bases, and 14 bases separated the two germline ends. Written as DNA, the CDR3 is TGTGCCAGCAGTTCCTACATAGGATTAAATGAAAAACTGTTTTTT. This translates into CASSSYIGLNEKLFF.

The chain has TRBV20-1 and TRBJ1-5, with D possibly being TRBD1 (5 bases). The CDR3 has 14 residues. V lost 1 base and J lost 0, with 7 bases in between. CDR1 DFQATT and CDR2 SNEGSKA come from the germline V gene (reference sequence). The CDR3 region is CSARGTYSNQPQHF. DNA for the CDR3: TGCAGTGCTAGAGGGACATATAGCAATCAGCCCCAGCATTTT.

This clonotype showed up many times. The chain is built from TRBV5-1 and TRBJ2-3, with D maybe TRBD1 (6 bases). This CDR3 spans 14 amino acids. Trimming took off 0 bases at V and 3 bases at J, with 8 bases between the two ends. In germline, CDR1 is SGHRS, CDR2 YFSETQ. The CDR3 coding sequence is TGCGCCAGCAGCTTGGGGACAGAAACAGATACGCAGTATTTT. Encoded protein: CASSLGTETDTQYF.

Only a few counts were recorded for this clonotype. The gene calls are TRBV10-2 and TRBJ2-7; the D gene is possibly TRBD2 (6 bases). Germline V gene data show CDR1 as WSHSY and CDR2 as SAAADI. The length of the CDR3 is 15 residues. Trimming left V 6 bases short and J 0 bases short, with 15 bases between. Here the CDR3 DNA reads TGCGCCAGCAGCGCGGGAAACCCAAACTCCTACGAGCAGTACTTC. Protein: CASSAGNPNSYEQYF.

The chain couples TRBV30 to TRBJ2-4; tentative D call: TRBD2 (6 bases). The CDR3 consists of 16 residues. From germline, CDR1 is GTSNPN and CDR2 SVGIG (reference sequence). Trimming shortened V by 2 bases and J by 0 bases, and 14 bases separated the two germline ends. CDR3 sequence: CAWSPRLDLAKNIQYF. DNA of the CDR3: TGTGCCTGGAGTCCTAGACTAGACCTAGCCAAAAACATTCAGTACTTC.

A few counts support this clonotype. The V gene is TRBV20-1, the J gene TRBJ1-4; D is undetermined. V lost 2 bases and J lost 0, with 10 bases in between. CDR3 size: 15 residues. Germline assignment: CDR1 DFQATT and CDR2 SNEGSKA (reference sequence). The CDR3 region is CSARYPTATNEKLFF. The CDR3 nucleotides read TGCAGTGCTAGATACCCAACTGCAACTAATGAAAAACTGTTTTTT.

The chain recombines TRBV6-1 with TRBJ2-1, with no clear D. V shed 7 bases and J shed 6 bases, with 10 bases lying between them. The CDR3 length is 12 residues. Germline loops: CDR1 MNHNS, CDR2 SASEGT. CDR3 nucleotides: TGTGCCAGCACGAGGATAAGCAATGAGCAGTTCTTC. It is translated as CASTRISNEQFF.

This clonotype was recorded many times. The chain carries TRBV18 and TRBJ2-2; D remains unclear. V shed 6 bases and J shed 4 bases, with 6 bases lying between them. CDR1 is KGHSH and CDR2 is LQKENI in the germline V gene. This CDR3 spans 12 amino acids. In DNA form, the CDR3 reads TGTGCCAGCTCTACAACCACCGGGGAGCTGTTTTTT. Its protein product is CASSTTTGELFF.

The V call is TRBV5-1, the J call TRBJ2-5; 7 bases line up with TRBD2. With 0 bases clipped from V and 5 bases from J, the junction kept 7 bases outside the gene matches. The CDR3 has 15 residues. Germline assignment: CDR1 SGHRS and CDR2 YFSETQ. The CDR3 is CASSLGAGMGETQYF. Written as DNA, the CDR3 is TGCGCCAGCAGCTTGGGAGCGGGAATGGGCGAGACCCAGTACTTC.

This clonotype was recorded at least ten times. The chain uses TRBV12-3 or TRBV12-4 and TRBJ2-1; 7 bases fit TRBD2. The CDR3 is 15 residues long. The V segment lost 4 bases and the J segment 4 bases; nucleotides outside the gene matches: 7. The DNA for the CDR3 is TGTGCCAGCAGTTCTCTGGCTAGCGGTTACAATGAGCAGTTCTTC. Amino acids: CASSSLASGYNEQFF.

This clonotype was counted a few times. The J gene is TRBJ1-5, the V gene TRBV20-1, with unresolved D. V was shortened by 6 bases and J by 3 bases, with 15 bases between the two germline ends. The V gene's germline CDR1 is DFQATT and CDR2 SNEGSKA (reference sequence). The CDR3 is made up of 14 amino acids. CDR3 nucleotide sequence: TGCAGTGCCCGCGGACGGAGCTACAATCAGCCCCAGCATTTT. Protein: CSARGRSYNQPQHF.

This clonotype appeared a few times. The chain couples TRBV19 to TRBJ2-5; tentatively, D is TRBD1 (5 bases). The CDR3 consists of 12 residues. The V end was cut by 8 bases, the J end by 4 bases, with 11 bases between. Germline V gene lookup returns CDR1 LNHDA and CDR2 SQIVND (reference sequence). For the CDR3, the DNA is TGTGCCAGTGGGGCAGGGCGAGAGACCCAGTACTTC. Protein product: CASGAGRETQYF. Filled out from reference TRBV19 and TRBJ2-5, the complete variable domain reads DGGITQSPKYLFRKEGQNVTLSCEQNLNHDAMYWYRQDPGQGLRLIYYSQIVNDFQKGDIAEGYSVSREKKESFPLTVTSAQKNPTAFYLCASGAGRETQYFGPGTRLLVL.

This clonotype was recorded at least ten times. The chain is built from TRBV28 and TRBJ2-7; 13 bases map to TRBD2. V lost 0 bases to trimming and J lost 6 bases; unmatched junction nucleotides: 2. The CDR3 length is 15 residues. CDR1 MDHEN and CDR2 SYDVKM come from the germline V gene. The CDR3 coding sequence is TGTGCCAGCAGTTTATGGACTAGCGGGAGGAGCGAGCAGTACTTC. Translating gives CASSLWTSGRSEQYF.

This clonotype appeared a few times. The chain links TRBV5-1 to TRBJ2-5; 9 bases fit TRBD2. There are 15 residues in the CDR3. Germline CDR1 reads SGHRS; CDR2 reads YFSETQ. Trimming took 0 bases from V and 11 from J; bases not matched to a gene: 11. CDR3 sequence: CASSLVPGSGSYQYF. Written as DNA, the CDR3 is TGCGCCAGCAGCTTGGTTCCAGGTAGCGGGAGTTATCAGTACTTC.

This clonotype was recorded many times. The gene calls are TRBV7-9 and TRBJ2-4; 9 bases are shared with TRBD1. The V gene's germline CDR1 is SEHNR and CDR2 FQNEAQ (reference sequence). The CDR3 contains 16 residues. The J segment lost 4 bases and the V segment lost 5 bases, leaving 9 bases of the junction unmatched. This CDR3 reads CASSPSRDRGKNIQYF. CDR3 nucleotides: TGTGCCAGCAGCCCCTCCCGAGACAGGGGGAAAAACATTCAGTACTTC.

The table lists this clonotype with a few counts. This rearrangement joins TRBV20-1 to TRBJ1-6; tentatively, D is TRBD1 (5 bases). V lost 3 bases and J lost 10, with 19 bases in between. CDR3 size: 15 residues. Germline CDR1 reads DFQATT; CDR2 reads SNEGSKA (reference sequence). CDR3 DNA: TGCAGTGCTAGGGGGGGGATTGGGATATTCTCACCCCTCCACTTT. Amino acid sequence: CSARGGIGIFSPLHF.

The chain recombines TRBV28 with TRBJ2-1; D possibly corresponds to TRBD1 (6 bases). The CDR3 contains 16 residues. The germline V gene has CDR1 MDHEN and CDR2 SYDVKM. V was shortened by 5 bases and J by 1 base, with 15 bases between the two germline ends. The CDR3 is CASSTHRERSYNEQFF. As DNA, the CDR3 is TGTGCCAGCAGTACTCACAGGGAACGGTCCTACAATGAGCAGTTCTTC.

The chain has TRBV29-1 and TRBJ2-5, with TRBD2 matching over 10 bases. The CDR3 covers 13 residues. Germline CDR1 and CDR2: SQVTM and ANQGSEA. V gave up 8 bases and J gave up 2 bases; unmatched junction bases: 5. The CDR3 protein is CSTEAGGQETQYF. Written as DNA, the CDR3 is TGCAGCACGGAAGCGGGAGGGCAAGAGACCCAGTACTTC. Looking up the rest from reference TRBV29-1 and TRBJ2-5 gives the full variable domain: SAVISQKPSRDICQRGTSLTIQCQVDSQVTMMFWYRQQPGQSLTLIATANQGSEATYESGFVIDKFPISRPNLTFSTLTVSNMSPEDSSIYLCSTEAGGQETQYFGPGTRLLVL.

The V and J genes are TRBV6-1 and TRBJ2-7; 12 positions match TRBD2. CDR1 is MNHNS and CDR2 is SASEGT in the germline V gene. V was clipped by 5 bases and J by 5 bases; unmatched bases: 4. The CDR3 loop spans 14 amino acids. The CDR3 is CASSTLAGGNEQYF. The CDR3 DNA reads TGTGCCAGCAGTACTCTAGCGGGAGGGAACGAGCAGTACTTC.